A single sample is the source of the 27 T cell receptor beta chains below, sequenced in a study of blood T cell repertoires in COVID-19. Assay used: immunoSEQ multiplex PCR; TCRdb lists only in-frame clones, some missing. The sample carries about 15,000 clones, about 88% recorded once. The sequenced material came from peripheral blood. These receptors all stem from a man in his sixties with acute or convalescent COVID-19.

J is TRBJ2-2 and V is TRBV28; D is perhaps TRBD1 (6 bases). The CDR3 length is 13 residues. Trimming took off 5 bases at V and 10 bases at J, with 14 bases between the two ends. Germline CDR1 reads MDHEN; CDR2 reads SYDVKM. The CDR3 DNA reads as TGTGCCAGCAGTACAGGGATGTGGGCGGAGCTGTTTTTT. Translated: CASSTGMWAELFF.

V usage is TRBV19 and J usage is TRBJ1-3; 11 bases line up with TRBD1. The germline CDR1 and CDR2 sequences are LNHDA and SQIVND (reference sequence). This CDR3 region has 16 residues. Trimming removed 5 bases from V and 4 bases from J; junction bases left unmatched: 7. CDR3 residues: CASSSQDRGPGNTIYF. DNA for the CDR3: TGTGCCAGTAGTTCACAGGACAGGGGGCCCGGAAACACCATATATTTT.

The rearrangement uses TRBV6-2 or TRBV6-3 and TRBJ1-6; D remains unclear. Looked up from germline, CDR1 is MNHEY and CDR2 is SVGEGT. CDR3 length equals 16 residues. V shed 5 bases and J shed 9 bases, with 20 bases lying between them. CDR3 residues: CASSTPPRGIPSPLHF. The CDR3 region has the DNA TGTGCCAGCAGTACCCCCCCCCGCGGGATCCCTTCACCCCTCCACTTT.

CDR3 region: CASSAERGNEQFF. In DNA, the CDR3 is TGTGCCAGCAGCGCTGAAAGGGGTAATGAGCAGTTCTTC. The chain carries TRBV9 and TRBJ2-1; possible D gene TRBD1, 5 bases. The germline gives CDR1 SGDLS, CDR2 YYNGEE. V lost 3 bases and J lost 7, with 11 bases in between. CDR3 length equals 13 residues.

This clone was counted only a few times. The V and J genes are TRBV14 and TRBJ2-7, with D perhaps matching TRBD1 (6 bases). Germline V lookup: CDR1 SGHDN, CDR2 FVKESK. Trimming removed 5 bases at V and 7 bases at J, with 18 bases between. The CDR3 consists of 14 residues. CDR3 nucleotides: TGTGCCAGCAGCTCTCCTGGGACATCTCGGGAGCAGTACTTC. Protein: CASSSPGTSREQYF.

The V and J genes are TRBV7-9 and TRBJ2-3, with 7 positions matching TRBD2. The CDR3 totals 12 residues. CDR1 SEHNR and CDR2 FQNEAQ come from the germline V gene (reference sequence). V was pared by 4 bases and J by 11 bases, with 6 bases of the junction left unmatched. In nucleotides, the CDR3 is TGTGCCAGCAGCTATACGGGACTATGGCAGTATTTT. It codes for CASSYTGLWQYF.

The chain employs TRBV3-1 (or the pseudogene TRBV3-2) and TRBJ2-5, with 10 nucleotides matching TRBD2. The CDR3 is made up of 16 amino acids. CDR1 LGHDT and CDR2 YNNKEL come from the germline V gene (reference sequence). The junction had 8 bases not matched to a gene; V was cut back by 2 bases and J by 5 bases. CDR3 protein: CASSQLAGVSAETQYF. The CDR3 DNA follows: TGTGCCAGCAGCCAACTAGCGGGGGTCTCAGCGGAGACCCAGTACTTC.

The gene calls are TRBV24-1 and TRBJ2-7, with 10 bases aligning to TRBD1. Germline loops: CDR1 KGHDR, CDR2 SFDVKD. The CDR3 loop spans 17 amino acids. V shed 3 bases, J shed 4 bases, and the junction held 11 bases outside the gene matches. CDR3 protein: CATSDPGDRGRGYEQYF. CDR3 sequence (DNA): TGTGCCACCAGTGATCCAGGCGACAGGGGGCGCGGATACGAGCAGTACTTC.

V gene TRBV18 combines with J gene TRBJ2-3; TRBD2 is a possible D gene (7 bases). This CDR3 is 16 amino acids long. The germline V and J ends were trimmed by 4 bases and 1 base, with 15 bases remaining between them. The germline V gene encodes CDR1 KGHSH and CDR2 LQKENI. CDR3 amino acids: CASSQRLGGGTDTQYF. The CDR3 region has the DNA TGTGCCAGCTCACAACGGCTAGGGGGGGGCACAGATACGCAGTATTTT.

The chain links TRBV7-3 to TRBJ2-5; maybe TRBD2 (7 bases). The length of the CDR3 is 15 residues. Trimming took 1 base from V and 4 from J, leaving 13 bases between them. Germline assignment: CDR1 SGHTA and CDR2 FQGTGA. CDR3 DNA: TGTGCCAGCAGCTTAATACAGGGCGGGGGAGAGACCCAGTACTTC. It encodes CASSLIQGGGETQYF.

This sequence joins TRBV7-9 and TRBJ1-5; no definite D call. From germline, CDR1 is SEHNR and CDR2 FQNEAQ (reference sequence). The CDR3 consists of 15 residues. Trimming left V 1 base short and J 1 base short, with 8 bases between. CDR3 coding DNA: TGTGCCAGCAGCTTAGATCTCGGGAGCAATCAGCCCCAGCATTTT. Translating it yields CASSLDLGSNQPQHF. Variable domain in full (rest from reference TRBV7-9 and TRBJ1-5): DTGVSQNPRHKITKRGQNVTFRCDPISEHNRLYWYRQTLGQGPEFLTYFQNEAQLEKSRLLSDRFSAERPKGSFSTLEIQRTEQGDSAMYLCASSLDLGSNQPQHFGDGTRLSIL.

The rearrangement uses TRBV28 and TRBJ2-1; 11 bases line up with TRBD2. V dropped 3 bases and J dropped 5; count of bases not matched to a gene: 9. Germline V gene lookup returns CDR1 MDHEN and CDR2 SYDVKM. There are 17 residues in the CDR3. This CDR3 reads CASSFVSGRGSDNEQFF. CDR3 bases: TGTGCCAGCAGTTTTGTTAGCGGGAGGGGGTCCGACAATGAGCAGTTCTTC.

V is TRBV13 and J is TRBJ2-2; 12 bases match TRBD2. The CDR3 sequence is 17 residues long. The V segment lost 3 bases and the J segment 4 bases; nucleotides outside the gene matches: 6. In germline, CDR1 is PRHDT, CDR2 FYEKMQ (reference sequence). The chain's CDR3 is CASSFSSGGAPTGELFF. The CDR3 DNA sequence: TGTGCCAGCAGCTTTTCTAGCGGGGGGGCCCCCACCGGGGAGCTGTTTTTT.

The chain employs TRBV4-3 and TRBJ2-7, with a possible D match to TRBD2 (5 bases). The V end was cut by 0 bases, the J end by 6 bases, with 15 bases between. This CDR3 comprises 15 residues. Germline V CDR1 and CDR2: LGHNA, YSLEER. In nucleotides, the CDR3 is TGCGCCAGCAGCCAAGAAATAGGTAGGGAGTCCGAGCAGTACTTC. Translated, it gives CASSQEIGRESEQYF.

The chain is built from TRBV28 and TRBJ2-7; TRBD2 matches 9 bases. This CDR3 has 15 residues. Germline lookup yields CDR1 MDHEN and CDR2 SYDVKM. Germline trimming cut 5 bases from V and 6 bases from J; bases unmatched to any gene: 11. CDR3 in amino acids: CASSPPRLAGSEQYF. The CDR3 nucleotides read TGTGCCAGCAGTCCTCCCCGCCTAGCGGGGTCCGAGCAGTACTTC.

CDR3 coding DNA: TGTGCCAGCAGCTTAGAGGCGGGACAGGGGTCCTACGAGCAGTACTTC. Translation: CASSLEAGQGSYEQYF. The chain employs TRBV7-6 and TRBJ2-7, with TRBD1 identical over 10 bases. The CDR3 is 16 residues long. V was clipped by 1 base and J by 1 base; unmatched bases: 4. Germline CDR1 SGHVS, CDR2 FNYEAQ.

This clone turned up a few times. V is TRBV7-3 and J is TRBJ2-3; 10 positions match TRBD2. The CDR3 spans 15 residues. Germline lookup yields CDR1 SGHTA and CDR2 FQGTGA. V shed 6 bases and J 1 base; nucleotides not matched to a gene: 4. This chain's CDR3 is CASRLTSGGTDTQYF. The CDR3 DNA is TGTGCCAGCAGGCTCACTAGCGGGGGCACAGATACGCAGTATTTT.

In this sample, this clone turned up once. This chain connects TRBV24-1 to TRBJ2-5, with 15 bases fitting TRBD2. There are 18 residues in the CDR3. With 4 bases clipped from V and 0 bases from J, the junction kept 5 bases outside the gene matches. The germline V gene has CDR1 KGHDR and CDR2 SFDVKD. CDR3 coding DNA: TGTGCCACCAGTGACTCCGGGACTAGCGGGGGGAACCAAGAGACCCAGTACTTC. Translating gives CATSDSGTSGGNQETQYF.

The CDR3 bases are TGTGCCAGCAGCTTAGGACAGGGTTTCGGCGAGACCCAGTACTTC. Residues: CASSLGQGFGETQYF. The V gene is TRBV13, the J gene TRBJ2-5, with a weak D call TRBD1 (6 bases). The CDR3 has 15 amino acids. CDR1 PRHDT and CDR2 FYEKMQ come from the germline V gene (reference sequence). Trimming left V 0 bases short and J 5 bases short, with 13 bases between.

Here the CDR3 reads CASSLPLGGGGNEQFF. CDR3 DNA: TGTGCCAGCAGTTTACCCCTAGGGGGGGGCGGCAATGAGCAGTTCTTC. The V gene is TRBV28, the J gene TRBJ2-1; a possible D gene is TRBD2 (7 bases). The CDR3 consists of 16 residues. Germline CDR1 reads MDHEN; CDR2 reads SYDVKM. Trimming took off 2 bases at V and 6 bases at J, with 17 bases between the two ends.

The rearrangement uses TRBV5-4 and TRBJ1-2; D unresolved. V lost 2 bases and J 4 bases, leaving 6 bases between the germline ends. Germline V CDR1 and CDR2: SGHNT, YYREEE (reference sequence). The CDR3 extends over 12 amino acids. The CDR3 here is CASSFGSYGYTF. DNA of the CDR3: TGTGCCAGCAGCTTTGGGAGCTATGGCTACACCTTC. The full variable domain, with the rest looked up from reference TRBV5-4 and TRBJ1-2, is ETGVTQSPTHLIKTRGQQVTLRCSSQSGHNTVSWYQQALGQGPQFIFQYYREEENGRGNFPPRFSGLQFPNYSSELNVNALELDDSALYLCASSFGSYGYTFGSGTRLTVV.

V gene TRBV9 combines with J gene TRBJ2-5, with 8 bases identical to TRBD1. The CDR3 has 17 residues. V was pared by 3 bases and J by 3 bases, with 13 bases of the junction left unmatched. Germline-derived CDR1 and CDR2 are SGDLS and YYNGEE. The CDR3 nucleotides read TGTGCCAGCAGCGCCGGCGCTACAAACAGGGGGGAAGAGACCCAGTACTTC. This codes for CASSAGATNRGEETQYF.

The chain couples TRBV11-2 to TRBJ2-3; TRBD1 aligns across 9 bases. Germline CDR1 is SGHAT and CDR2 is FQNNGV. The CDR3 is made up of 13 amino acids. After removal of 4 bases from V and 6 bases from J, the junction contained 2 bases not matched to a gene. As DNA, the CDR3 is TGTGCCAGCAGCTGGACAGGGGAGGATACGCAGTATTTT. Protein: CASSWTGEDTQYF.

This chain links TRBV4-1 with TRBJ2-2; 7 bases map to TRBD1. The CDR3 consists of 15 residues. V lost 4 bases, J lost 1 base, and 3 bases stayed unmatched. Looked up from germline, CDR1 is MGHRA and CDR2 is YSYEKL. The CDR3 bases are TGCGCCAGCAGCCCGAGACAGGGGAACACCGGGGAGCTGTTTTTT. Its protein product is CASSPRQGNTGELFF.

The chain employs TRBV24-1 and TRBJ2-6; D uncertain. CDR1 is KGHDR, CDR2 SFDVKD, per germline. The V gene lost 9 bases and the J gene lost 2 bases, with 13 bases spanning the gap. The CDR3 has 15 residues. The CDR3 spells CATEASNTGANVLTF. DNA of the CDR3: TGTGCCACCGAGGCGAGTAATACTGGGGCCAACGTCCTGACTTTC.

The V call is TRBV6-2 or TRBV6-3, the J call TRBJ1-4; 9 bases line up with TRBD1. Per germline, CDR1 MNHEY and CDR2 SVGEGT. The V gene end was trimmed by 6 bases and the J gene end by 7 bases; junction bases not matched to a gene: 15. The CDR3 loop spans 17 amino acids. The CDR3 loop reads CASSPHRPDRGSEKLFF. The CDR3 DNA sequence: TGTGCCAGCAGCCCGCATCGTCCCGACAGGGGGAGTGAAAAACTGTTTTTT.

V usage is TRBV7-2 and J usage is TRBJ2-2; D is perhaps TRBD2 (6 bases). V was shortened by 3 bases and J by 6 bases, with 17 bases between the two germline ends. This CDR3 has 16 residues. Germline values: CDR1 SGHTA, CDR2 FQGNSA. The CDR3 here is CASSFTAGRASGELFF. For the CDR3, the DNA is TGTGCCAGCAGCTTCACAGCGGGTAGGGCCTCCGGGGAGCTGTTTTTT.